This is a list of T cell receptor beta chains from one sample in a study of regulatory T cells in long-lasting Graves disease. Each CDR3 protein gets one entry after TCRdb re-called the multiplex PCR reads with MiXCR. The table has 400,000 to 500,000 distinct CDR3 sequences, 20% to 25% seen once. Sequencing was performed on peripheral blood mononuclear cells (PBMCs), taken when the disease was refractory, from a patient treated with antithyroid drugs. Every receptor here comes from a female donor with Graves disease. CDR3s include the opening cysteine and the closing phenylalanine or tryptophan. Each record gives: J gene, D gene, V gene, clone size, CDR3 protein, CDR3 DNA. D genes are given only for firm matches. Not every row has a clone size; where given, it reads once, few, many or a size class.

TRBJ2-5,TRBD1,TRBV27,many,CASRGQNQETQYF,TGTGCCAGCAGGGGACAGAACCAAGAGACCCAGTACTTC
TRBJ1-1,TRBD1,TRBV29-1,-,CSVDQGGTEAFF,TGCAGCGTTGATCAGGGGGGCACTGAAGCTTTCTTT
TRBJ1-4,-,TRBV25-1,many,CASSDWPGRATNEKLFF,TGTGCCAGCAGTGACTGGCCCGGCCGAGCAACTAATGAAAAACTGTTTTTT
TRBJ2-4,TRBD2,TRBV7-9,many,CASSLAGGAKNIQYF,TGTGCCAGCAGCTTGGCGGGAGGAGCCAAAAACATTCAGTACTTC
TRBJ2-5,TRBD2,TRBV28,many,CATGGRRETQYF,TGTGCCACCGGCGGGAGAAGAGAGACCCAGTACTTC
TRBJ1-5,TRBD1,TRBV19,-,CASSILDRANQPQHF,TGTGCCAGTAGTATACTGGACAGGGCCAATCAGCCCCAGCATTTT
TRBJ1-5,TRBD1,TRBV6-2/TRBV6-3,many,CASSRQGDSNQPQHF,TGTGCCAGCAGTCGACAGGGTGATAGCAATCAGCCCCAGCATTTT
TRBJ2-7,-,TRBV28,many,CASTLIGGGYEQYF,TGTGCCAGCACCCTGATAGGGGGGGGCTACGAGCAGTACTTC
TRBJ2-4,TRBD1,TRBV6-2/TRBV6-3,few,CASSSLPGQDIQYF,TGTGCCAGCAGTTCCCTACCGGGACAGGACATTCAGTACTTC
TRBJ1-5,-,TRBV18,once,CASSPGNQEPQHF,TGTGCCAGCTCACCTGGTAATCAGGAGCCCCAGCATTTT
TRBJ1-6,-,TRBV2,few,CASRRQSSYNSPLHF,TGTGCCAGCAGACGACAGAGCTCCTATAATTCACCCCTCCACTTT
TRBJ1-5,-,TRBV30,few,CAWSVGRGHQPQHF,TGTGCCTGGAGTGTGGGAAGGGGCCATCAGCCCCAGCATTTT
TRBJ2-6,-,TRBV7-2,-,CASFSGANVLTF,TGTGCCAGCTTCTCTGGGGCCAACGTCCTGACTTTC
TRBJ2-2,TRBD2,TRBV11-2,few,CASRTSSGDTGELFF,TGTGCCAGCAGGACCTCGAGCGGGGACACCGGGGAGCTGTTTTTT
TRBJ1-6,-,TRBV6-1,-,CASSLERGSPLHF,TGTGCCAGCAGCCTTGAAAGGGGTTCACCCCTCCACTTT
TRBJ1-4,TRBD1,TRBV20-1,few,CSASDRGPDEKLFF,TGCAGTGCTAGTGACAGGGGGCCGGATGAAAAACTGTTTTTT
TRBJ1-1,-,TRBV28,many,CASSSSGQNTEAFF,TGTGCCAGCAGTTCCTCGGGACAGAACACTGAAGCTTTCTTT
TRBJ2-5,TRBD2,TRBV12-5,many,CASGFTGTSGWKGTQYF,TGTGCTAGTGGCTTCACCGGGACTAGCGGGTGGAAGGGGACCCAGTACTTC
TRBJ1-5,-,TRBV2,many,CASSERAALSNQPQHF,TGTGCCAGCAGTGAAAGGGCAGCATTGAGCAATCAGCCCCAGCATTTT
TRBJ2-7,TRBD1,TRBV12-3/TRBV12-4,-,CASSLPGTEGYEQYF,TGTGCCAGCAGTCTTCCCGGGACAGAGGGGTACGAGCAGTACTTC
TRBJ2-2,-,TRBV7-2,-,CASSPIPGGELFF,TGTGCCAGCAGTCCCATCCCAGGCGGGGAGCTGTTTTTT
TRBJ1-2,-,TRBV19,many,CASTLGDGYTF,TGTGCCAGTACCCTAGGGGACGGCTACACCTTC
TRBJ1-2,-,TRBV5-1,-,CASDQGRPLYGYTF,TGTGCCAGCGACCAGGGAAGACCGCTGTATGGCTACACCTTC
TRBJ1-4,TRBD1,TRBV5-1,-,CASSFTGQGEKKLFF,TGCGCCAGCAGCTTCACCGGACAGGGTGAGAAAAAACTGTTTTTT
TRBJ1-5,-,TRBV29-1,many,CSASNFGQPQHF,TGCAGCGCCAGTAACTTCGGTCAGCCCCAGCATTTT
TRBJ2-5,TRBD2,TRBV20-1,-,CSAVNPGLQETQYF,TGCAGTGCTGTGAACCCGGGACTACAAGAGACCCAGTACTTC
TRBJ2-5,-,TRBV12-3/TRBV12-4,many,CASSLSRRETQYF,TGTGCCAGCAGTTTGTCGCGGAGAGAGACCCAGTACTTC
TRBJ2-2,TRBD1,TRBV29-1,few,CSVYRQGARSGELFF,TGCAGCGTCTACCGACAGGGGGCTAGATCCGGGGAGCTGTTTTTT
TRBJ2-5,TRBD1,TRBV6-2/TRBV6-3,-,CASSELRDRAMETQYF,TGTGCCAGCAGTGAACTCAGAGACAGGGCGATGGAGACCCAGTACTTC
TRBJ1-5,-,TRBV4-1,-,CASSQGAAGANQPQHF,TGCGCCAGCAGCCAAGGGGCGGCGGGTGCAAATCAGCCCCAGCATTTT
TRBJ1-5,-,TRBV12-3/TRBV12-4,many,CASSSVEQPQHF,TGTGCCAGCAGTTCTGTAGAGCAGCCCCAGCATTTT
TRBJ2-5,TRBD2,TRBV7-9,many,CASSFVAGTRTGETQYF,TGTGCCAGCAGCTTTGTGGCGGGGACTAGGACGGGAGAGACCCAGTACTTC
TRBJ1-1,-,TRBV5-4,-,CASSQKGGTEAFF,TGTGCCAGCAGTCAAAAGGGTGGCACTGAAGCTTTCTTT
TRBJ1-1,-,TRBV27,many,CASSAAGLRTEAFF,TGTGCCAGCAGCGCCGCGGGCCTAAGGACTGAAGCTTTCTTT
TRBJ1-3,TRBD1,TRBV9,-,CASSAQGQGAGNTIYF,TGTGCCAGCAGCGCCCAGGGACAGGGTGCTGGAAACACCATATATTTT
TRBJ2-7,TRBD1,TRBV12-3/TRBV12-4,few,CASSSPGTAAYEQYF,TGTGCCAGCAGTTCCCCCGGGACAGCCGCCTACGAGCAGTACTTC
TRBJ1-2,-,TRBV7-2,-,CASRDGNYGYTF,TGTGCCAGCAGGGACGGTAACTATGGCTACACCTTC
TRBJ1-1,-,TRBV20-1,many,CSAIVPEAFF,TGCAGTGCTATTGTTCCTGAAGCTTTCTTT
TRBJ2-2,-,TRBV4-3,few,CASSPWTAQNTGELFF,TGCGCCAGCAGCCCATGGACAGCTCAGAACACCGGGGAGCTGTTTTTT
TRBJ1-4,TRBD1,TRBV6-5,many,CASSYSDTTGLREKLFF,TGTGCCAGCAGTTACTCCGACACGACAGGGTTACGTGAAAAACTGTTTTTT
TRBJ2-5,-,TRBV29-1,-,CSAVWVGETQYF,TGCAGCGCCGTCTGGGTCGGGGAGACCCAGTACTTC
TRBJ2-7,-,TRBV19,few,CASKEGRGATYEQYF,TGTGCCAGTAAGGAGGGTAGGGGGGCTACTTACGAGCAGTACTTC
TRBJ1-4,-,TRBV25-1,many,CASSERQNLNEKLFF,TGTGCCAGCAGTGAACGACAGAACCTTAATGAAAAACTGTTTTTT
TRBJ1-6,-,TRBV10-3,few,CAISEYRQVGNESPLHF,TGTGCCATCAGTGAGTATCGACAGGTTGGAAATGAATCACCCCTCCACTTT
TRBJ1-5,-,TRBV9,few,CASSAYINQPQHF,TGTGCCAGCAGCGCCTACATAAATCAGCCCCAGCATTTT
TRBJ1-1,-,TRBV19,-,CASSISKGDTEAFF,TGTGCCAGTAGTATAAGCAAAGGGGACACTGAAGCTTTCTTT
TRBJ2-5,TRBD1,TRBV30,few,CAWSPPPTGVETQYF,TGTGCCTGGAGTCCTCCCCCTACAGGGGTAGAGACCCAGTACTTC
TRBJ2-2,-,TRBV10-3,-,CAATGDTGELFF,TGTGCCGCGACAGGCGACACCGGGGAGCTGTTTTTT
TRBJ2-7,TRBD1,TRBV28,many,CASSPNPQGIYEQYF,TGTGCCAGCAGTCCCAACCCACAGGGGATCTACGAGCAGTACTTC
TRBJ1-5,TRBD1,TRBV3-1,-,CASSQPGQGNQPQHF,TGTGCCAGCAGCCAACCGGGACAGGGGAATCAGCCCCAGCATTTT
TRBJ1-1,-,TRBV28,-,CASSLREYTEAFF,TGTGCCAGCAGTTTAAGGGAGTACACTGAAGCTTTCTTT